This T cell receptor beta chain was captured in a study of blood T cell repertoires in COVID-19. Turning to the study itself: The United States, Italy and Spain provided the acute and convalescent COVID-19 samples.

The CDR3 runs to 15 residues. Germline lookup yields CDR1 GTSNPN and CDR2 SVGIG (reference sequence). Trimming stripped 2 bases from V and 0 bases from J, with 10 bases between. Method: immunoSEQ multiplex PCR; TCRdb's copy keeps in-frame clones and lacks some. The data hold about 230,000 clones, with around 88% observed a single time. The clonotype comes from a man aged 35 to 55 with active or convalescent COVID-19. Sequences were obtained from peripheral blood. The chain joins TRBV30 to TRBJ1-4; D possibly corresponds to TRBD1 (6 bases). The CDR3 bases are TGTGCCTGGAGTATAGGGGGTGCAACTAATGAAAAACTGTTTTTT. Encoded protein: CAWSIGGATNEKLFF.